This T cell receptor (beta chain) was recovered during a study of breast tumors, draining lymph nodes, adjacent tissues listed by TCRdb under 2016. In terms of the full investigation: Breast cancer patients provided tumor, adjacent nontumor tissue and axillary lymph nodes, and the study compared the TCR beta repertoires across these three sources. The study aimed to assess the relationships and possible T-cell exchange between tumor, surrounding tissue and draining lymph node repertoires in human breast cancer. On the study overall, not on this receptor specifically: Rather than being directly demonstrated, the conclusion that tumor T cells originate in lymph nodes was presented as consistent with a hypothesis. Tumors showed preferential V and J gene usage, and their T-cell repertoire diversity fell below that of lymph nodes yet above that of nontumor tissue. The data were considered consistent with most tumor T cells being derived from the lymph node and subsequently expanding within tumor tissue. Tumor and nontumor tissue repertoires were found to be significantly more similar in luminal-like than in basal-like breast cancer.

Sequencing relied on an Illumina HiSeq 2000. TCR beta chain libraries were generated through multiplex PCR amplification. High-throughput sequencing was used to analyze the amplified TCR beta chain products. In TCRdb, the public reads were trimmed at Q25 with fastp and aligned with MiXCR, with productive beta chains retained. Each record represents a unique CDR3 protein, reported with the most common genes and DNA among its rows. The sample profile shows 20,000 or so distinct CDR3 sequences; 50% of them were found once. The ten most abundant clones make up 7.5% to 9.5% of the sample. Deletion took 5 bases off V and 3 bases off J, with a span of 17 bases between the germline ends. The CDR3 runs 15 residues from the cysteine to the phenylalanine. The DNA shown is the 45-base CDR3, in frame from base 1. The germline V gene specifies MNHEY as CDR1 and SVGAGI as CDR2. At least ten counts were recorded for this clonotype. Its binding antigen is unknown. Qualities for individual bases were not recorded, and no much larger clone is one base off.

The receptor was isolated from a female donor with breast cancer. Some clones in this sample may be carry-over from other donors' samples. The sequence joins TRBV6-5 to TRBJ2-7, with the D gene not clear enough to name. The sample was breast tumor tissue. The DNA reads TGTGCCAGCAGTCCCTCCGGCGCCACCTTCTACGAGCAGTACTTC. Its translation reads: CASSPSGATFYEQYF.